These T cell receptor beta chains were read from a single sample in a study of T cell responses to AZD1222 COVID-19 vaccine. Method: immunoSEQ multiplex PCR; TCRdb's copy keeps in-frame clones and lacks some. The data show around 160,000 clones, roughly 80% seen once. The specimen comprised peripheral blood, sampled on day 0 of MenACWY control vaccination. The receptors here all came from an adult in good health. Each CDR3 is given with its conserved first and last residue. D genes are given only for firm matches. Rows give clone size only sometimes, using once, few, many, or a class for an expanded clone.

CDR3nt,CDR3aa,j_gene,v_gene,abundance,d_gene
TGTGCCAGCAGTCCGACAGGGACCGTGGGTAATTCACCCCTCCACTTT,CASSPTGTVGNSPLHF,TRBJ1-6,TRBV27,.,TRBD1
TGTGCCAGCAGCTTAACGTCGGGGTCCGGTCTCTCCTTC,CASSLTSGSGLSF,TRBJ2-7,TRBV7-3,.,.
TGTGCCAGCAGCGTAGGACAGGGAAGCAATCAGCCCCAGCATTTT,CASSVGQGSNQPQHF,TRBJ1-5,TRBV9,.,TRBD1
TGTGCCAGCAGCTACTCCGTCCGGGACAGGGGGCGGGATACGCAGTATTTT,CASSYSVRDRGRDTQYF,TRBJ2-3,TRBV11-2,.,TRBD1
TGCAGTGCCACAGCCGCTGAAGCTTTCTTT,CSATAAEAFF,TRBJ1-1,TRBV20-1,.,.
TGTGCCAGCAGTGACGAAGGTACTGGAAACACCATATATTTT,CASSDEGTGNTIYF,TRBJ1-3,TRBV6-1,few,.
TGTGCCAGTAGTCCTCACCGGGACAGGGCCCTCACAGATACGCAGTATTTT,CASSPHRDRALTDTQYF,TRBJ2-3,TRBV19,.,TRBD1
TGTGCCAGCAGCCAAGAATCTGAAAAACTGTTTTTT,CASSQESEKLFF,TRBJ1-4,TRBV4-2,.,.
TGTGCCAGCTCACAAGGGGGGAATCAGCCCCAGCATTTT,CASSQGGNQPQHF,TRBJ1-5,TRBV18,.,.
TGCAGTGCTACCAACACCGGGGAGCTGTTTTTT,CSATNTGELFF,TRBJ2-2,TRBV20-1,once,.
TGTGCCAGCAGTTACGGGCCCACCGGCACTGAAGCTTTCTTT,CASSYGPTGTEAFF,TRBJ1-1,TRBV6-5,.,.